One sample yielded the 21 T cell receptor beta chains listed below, sequenced in a study of blood T cell repertoires in COVID-19. Sequencing was performed with immunoSEQ multiplex PCR; in TCRdb, only in-frame clones are kept and a portion is missing. The profile shows about 150,000 clones, more than 75% of them singletons. The sequencing sample was made of peripheral blood. These receptors all come from an elderly man with acute or convalescent COVID-19.

V and J are TRBV5-8 and TRBJ2-3, with a weak D call TRBD2 (5 bases). CDR3 length: 16 amino acids. The germline gives CDR1 SGHTS, CDR2 YDEGEE. Trimming shortened V by 7 bases and J by 2 bases, and 20 bases separated the two germline ends. This CDR3 is CASPSNLLGNTDTQYF. The DNA for the CDR3 is TGTGCCAGCCCCTCGAATCTACTAGGGAACACAGATACGCAGTATTTT.

This chain joins TRBV6-2 or TRBV6-3 and TRBJ2-7; 11 nucleotides match TRBD2. The CDR3 contains 19 residues. CDR1 MNHEY and CDR2 SVGEGT come from the germline V gene. The junction had 11 bases not matched to a gene; V was cut back by 1 base and J by 0 bases. The CDR3 spells CASSYLVGTSGISSYEQYF. CDR3 nucleotide sequence: TGTGCCAGCAGTTACTTGGTCGGGACTAGCGGAATTAGCTCCTACGAGCAGTACTTC.

V gene TRBV27 combines with J gene TRBJ2-3, with TRBD1 matching 7 bases. V lost 4 bases and J lost 4; bases outside the gene matches: 5. Germline V lookup: CDR1 MNHEY, CDR2 SMNVEV (reference sequence). CDR3 size: 14 residues. CDR3 sequence (DNA): TGTGCCAGCAGTTGGGGGACAGCCGCAGATACGCAGTATTTT. Protein sequence: CASSWGTAADTQYF.

This chain links TRBV3-1 (or the pseudogene TRBV3-2) with TRBJ1-1, with D uncertain. The CDR3 runs to 13 residues. Looked up from germline, CDR1 is LGHDT and CDR2 is YNNKEL (reference sequence). V gave up 4 bases and J gave up 3 bases, with 9 bases separating them. The DNA of the CDR3 is TGTGCCAGCAGCCCGACTGGAGACACTGAAGCTTTCTTT. Its protein product is CASSPTGDTEAFF.

This chain connects TRBV13 to TRBJ2-1, with D perhaps TRBD2 (5 bases). CDR3 length: 15 amino acids. The V end was cut by 4 bases, the J end by 2 bases, with 12 bases between. The germline gives CDR1 PRHDT, CDR2 FYEKMQ (reference sequence). The CDR3, as DNA: TGTGCCAGCAGCTCGAACGTCGGGGCCTACAATGAGCAGTTCTTC. It is translated as CASSSNVGAYNEQFF.

V and J are TRBV30 and TRBJ1-4, with TRBD1 as a possible D gene (5 bases). Per the germline V gene, CDR1 is GTSNPN and CDR2 is SVGIG (reference sequence). V gave up 8 bases and J gave up 2 bases, with 18 bases separating them. The CDR3 is 15 amino acids. As DNA, the CDR3 is TGTGCCGCGGGGGAGGAGATAGGGACTAATGAAAAACTGTTTTTT. Its translation is CAAGEEIGTNEKLFF. Supplemented by reference TRBV30 and TRBJ1-4, the full variable domain reads SQTIHQWPATLVQPVGSPLSLECTVEGTSNPNLYWYRQAAGRGLQLLFYSVGIGQISSEVPQNLSASRPQDRQFILSSKKLLLSDSGFYLCAAGEEIGTNEKLFFGSGTQLSVL.

This chain's CDR3 is CASSPSGVGYTF. CDR3 coding DNA: TGTGCCAGCAGTCCCTCAGGGGTGGGCTACACCTTC. The chain couples TRBV28 to TRBJ1-2, with D maybe TRBD1 (6 bases). CDR3 length equals 12 residues. CDR1 is MDHEN and CDR2 is SYDVKM in the germline V gene. V lost 5 bases to trimming and J lost 8 bases, with 12 bases between them.

The chain recombines TRBV19 with TRBJ2-6; 10 nucleotides align to TRBD2. This CDR3 region has 17 residues. The J segment lost 3 bases and the V segment lost 3 bases, leaving 5 bases of the junction unmatched. Germline-derived CDR1 and CDR2 are LNHDA and SQIVND (reference sequence). The CDR3 loop reads CASSMRLAGVGANVLTF. Here the CDR3 DNA reads TGTGCCAGTAGTATGAGGCTAGCGGGGGTTGGGGCCAACGTCCTGACTTTC.

The genes are TRBV7-9 and TRBJ1-1, with 9 bases lining up with TRBD1. The ends lost 8 bases at V and 7 bases at J; junction bases unmatched: 11. The germline CDR1 and CDR2 sequences are SEHNR and FQNEAQ (reference sequence). The CDR3 has 14 amino acids. The CDR3 region is CASETGTGSVEAFF. The CDR3 DNA reads TGTGCCAGCGAAACCGGGACAGGGAGTGTTGAAGCTTTCTTT.

This chain links TRBV3-1 (or the pseudogene TRBV3-2) with TRBJ2-2; tentative D call: TRBD2 (5 bases). Trimming stripped 3 bases from V and 7 bases from J, with 6 bases between. Germline assignment: CDR1 LGHDT and CDR2 YNNKEL (reference sequence). The CDR3 covers 12 residues. CDR3 residues: CASSHRDGELFF. The CDR3 region has the DNA TGTGCCAGCAGCCACCGGGACGGGGAGCTGTTTTTT.

The V and J genes are TRBV27 and TRBJ2-5; 7 bases agree with TRBD2. Unmatched junction bases numbered 12, after V lost 6 bases and J lost 5 bases. From germline, CDR1 is MNHEY and CDR2 SMNVEV (reference sequence). The CDR3 sequence is 15 residues long. As DNA, the CDR3 is TGTGCCAGCAGCCAGACGGTCGGACTAGATGAGACCCAGTACTTC. Its translation is CASSQTVGLDETQYF.

The rearrangement uses TRBV5-1 and TRBJ1-3, with D unresolved. The CDR3 runs to 16 residues. The V end was cut by 4 bases, the J end by 0 bases, with 14 bases between. CDR1 is SGHRS and CDR2 is YFSETQ in the germline V gene. The CDR3 DNA sequence: TGCGCCAGCAGCCACGGAGGAATCGACTCTGGAAACACCATATATTTT. Translation: CASSHGGIDSGNTIYF.

The chain has TRBV18 and TRBJ2-1; 8 bases align to TRBD2. This CDR3 contains 16 residues. CDR1 and CDR2 (germline): KGHSH, LQKENI. The J segment lost 7 bases and the V segment lost 3 bases, leaving 11 bases of the junction unmatched. The CDR3 sequence: CASSPGAGVLGNEQFF. The CDR3 DNA reads as TGTGCCAGCTCACCGGGAGCGGGAGTTCTGGGTAATGAGCAGTTCTTC.

A few counts support this clone. The gene calls are TRBV29-1 and TRBJ2-2, with a tentative D call TRBD1 (5 bases). Trimming cost V 6 bases and J 2 bases, with 10 bases left between them. CDR1 and CDR2 (germline): SQVTM, ANQGSEA. The CDR3 sequence is 13 residues long. CDR3 sequence: CSVERTNTGELFF. The CDR3 nucleotides are TGCAGCGTAGAACGGACAAACACCGGGGAGCTGTTTTTT.

This sequence joins TRBV4-1 and TRBJ2-3; TRBD2 might be the D (5 bases). Trimming took 3 bases from V and 3 from J, leaving 13 bases between them. This CDR3 region has 15 residues. The V gene's germline CDR1 is MGHRA and CDR2 YSYEKL. CDR3 sequence (DNA): TGCGCCAGCAGCCAGAGGGTTGGATTAACAGATACGCAGTATTTT. Encoded protein: CASSQRVGLTDTQYF.

V is TRBV29-1 and J is TRBJ2-3; no clear D. Trimming pared 8 bases from V and 4 bases from J, leaving 13 bases between. The CDR3 runs to 12 residues. From germline, CDR1 is SQVTM and CDR2 ANQGSEA. CDR3 region: CSTTEMADTQYF. CDR3 nucleotides: TGCAGCACCACCGAGATGGCAGATACGCAGTATTTT.

The V gene is TRBV9, the J gene TRBJ2-1, with D unresolved. CDR3 size: 15 residues. V lost 4 bases, J lost 2 bases, and 13 bases lay in between. Looked up from germline, CDR1 is SGDLS and CDR2 is YYNGEE. In DNA form, the CDR3 reads TGTGCCAGCAGCCCCAGTGGTACAACCTACAATGAGCAGTTCTTC. It is translated as CASSPSGTTYNEQFF.

This clone was seen a few times. This sample includes further DNA sequences coding for the same CDR3. The chain joins TRBV27 to TRBJ2-7; 8 positions match TRBD1. V lost 6 bases and J lost 1; bases outside the gene matches: 5. Germline V gene sequence: CDR1 MNHEY, CDR2 SMNVEV (reference sequence). This CDR3 is built from 14 residues. The CDR3 sequence: CASSLGQGSYEQYF. Written as DNA, the CDR3 is TGTGCCAGCAGCCTTGGACAGGGTTCCTACGAGCAGTACTTC.

This rearrangement joins TRBV18 to TRBJ2-2; the D gene is possibly TRBD2 (5 bases). Germline loops: CDR1 KGHSH, CDR2 LQKENI. V was trimmed by 1 base and J by 0 bases, leaving 9 bases between them. The CDR3 length is 16 residues. CDR3 in amino acids: CASSPRVATNTGELFF. The CDR3 DNA is TGTGCCAGCTCACCACGGGTAGCGACGAACACCGGGGAGCTGTTTTTT.

The chain recombines TRBV24-1 with TRBJ2-3, with D perhaps TRBD2 (6 bases). Trimming took off 5 bases at V and 1 base at J, with 9 bases between the two ends. Per germline, CDR1 KGHDR and CDR2 SFDVKD. This CDR3 has 14 amino acids. The CDR3 nucleotides read TGTGCCACCAGTGTGGCGGGACGCACAGATACGCAGTATTTT. Its translation: CATSVAGRTDTQYF.

Details on this clone: The same CDR3 is also encoded by other DNA sequences in this sample. The CDR3, as DNA: TGTGCCAGCAGCCAAGATATCTATGGCTACACCTTC. Amino acids: CASSQDIYGYTF. V usage is TRBV3-1 (or the pseudogene TRBV3-2) and J usage is TRBJ1-2; D ambiguous. Germline loops: CDR1 LGHDT, CDR2 YNNKEL (reference sequence). The CDR3 has 12 residues. Trimming stripped 0 bases from V and 4 bases from J, with 3 bases between.